One T cell receptor beta chain is described in this entry. Its antigen is unknown. This sample is part of a study of identical twins. The J segment lost 7 bases and the V segment lost 8 bases, leaving 6 bases of the junction unmatched. The V gene's germline CDR1 is MNHEY and CDR2 SMNVEV (reference sequence). There are 14 residues in the CDR3. Findings and limits, study-wide: Carriage of fewer insertions was seen in abundant cord blood beta clonotypes, whereas memory repertoires showed none. Zero-insertion analyses were open to partial confounding by invariant MAIT and iNKT cells. Excess low generation probability was seen in twin-shared out-of-frame alpha sequences.

Template switching added a universal primer site; cDNA carried unique molecular identifiers. From the 5' RACE reads, TCRdb called clonotypes with MiXCR, one entry per CDR3 protein. This repertoire shows 500,000 to 700,000 distinct CDR3 sequences, less than 9% found once; its top ten account for about 1.5%. Separately, the same data were catalogued under a study of yellow fever vaccine responses in identical twins.

The clonotype comes from a woman under 30 in good health. The V and J genes are TRBV27 and TRBJ2-3; 13 nucleotides line up with TRBD2. What was sequenced was PBMCs. CDR3 in amino acids: CASSWTSGSYTQYF. Written as DNA, the CDR3 is TGTGCCAGCTCTTGGACTAGCGGGAGTTATACGCAGTATTTT.